The TCR beta chain under discussion was sequenced for a study of brain T cells in children with intractable seizures. Regarding the study as a whole: Clones missing pre-surgery may reflect undersampling of that blood sample.

About this clone: Antigen: not known.

The CDR3 consists of 16 residues. CDR1 is MGHRA and CDR2 is YSYEKL in the germline V gene. The V and J ends lost 1 base and 2 bases, in that order; junction bases with no gene match: 6. Only cases whose brain tissue showed the highest T cell transcript signatures were sequenced. Before surgery, patients took at least one anti-epileptic drug. Measured with immunoSEQ multiplex PCR; TCRdb has only the in-frame clones, and not every one. The data hold 55,000 to 80,000 clones, with 95% to 96% observed a single time. The sample consisted of peripheral blood, taken at surgery. The clonotype originates from a boy under three years old with focal cortical dysplasia and intractable seizures. This rearrangement joins TRBV4-1 to TRBJ2-3; 7 bases map to TRBD2. Here the CDR3 reads CASSQGGGRTTDTQYF. CDR3 DNA: TGCGCCAGCAGCCAAGGGGGGGGAAGAACCACAGATACGCAGTATTTT.